One sample yielded the 20 T cell receptor beta chains listed below, sequenced in a study of response to subunit inactivated influenza vaccine. MiXCR, run by TCRdb on the RT-PCR reads, gives a single entry per CDR3 protein. The sample records about 830,000 distinct CDR3 sequences, approximately 17% being singletons. The source material was PBMCs from blood, sampled about 5 days after vaccination. The receptors were sampled from a man in his forties or fifties who received an inactivated influenza vaccine.

This clonotype was seen a handful of times. V gene TRBV7-2 combines with J gene TRBJ1-2, with D possibly TRBD1 on 5 matching bases. The germline V gene encodes CDR1 SGHTA and CDR2 FQGNSA. The CDR3 loop spans 16 amino acids. V was pared by 3 bases and J by 4 bases, with 18 bases between. CDR3 protein: CASSLGQGLKVYGYTF. The DNA for the CDR3 is TGTGCCAGCAGCTTGGGGCAGGGCCTTAAGGTCTATGGCTACACCTTC. The whole variable domain, remainder taken from reference TRBV7-2 and TRBJ1-2, is GAGVSQSPSNKVTEKGKDVELRCDPISGHTALYWYRQSLGQGLEFLIYFQGNSAPDKSGLPSDRFSAERTGGSVSTLTIQRTQQEDSAVYLCASSLGQGLKVYGYTFGSGTRLTVV.

The chain combines TRBV10-3 with TRBJ2-1; D is possibly TRBD2 (5 bases). V lost 6 bases, J lost 9 bases, and 12 bases lay in between. The CDR3 runs 12 residues. Germline-derived CDR1 and CDR2 are ENHRY and SYGVKD. The CDR3 protein is CAIRWTGGEQFF. DNA for the CDR3: TGTGCCATCAGATGGACTGGCGGTGAGCAGTTCTTC.

This clonotype has a handful of counts. This chain uses TRBV12-3 or TRBV12-4 with TRBJ2-5; TRBD1 might be the D (6 bases). V was cut by 7 bases and J by 1 base, with 13 bases left in between. The CDR3 runs 14 residues. The CDR3 DNA is TGTGCCAGCACCTTGGGACACCTCCAAGAGACCCAGTACTTC. Residues: CASTLGHLQETQYF.

Notes on this clonotype: One junction end does not reproduce the germline sequence, and a read error may be involved. The chain employs TRBV4-3 and TRBJ2-4; D unresolved. CDR3 length: 15 residues. Germline lookup yields CDR1 LGHNA and CDR2 YSLEER. CDR3: CASSQDLVGRRNPIF. The CDR3 DNA reads as TGCGCCAGCAGCCAAGATCTGGTTGGGCGACGGAACCCCATCTTC.

This clonotype has just a few counts. The chain is built from TRBV5-1 and TRBJ1-2; possible D gene TRBD1, 6 bases. CDR3 size: 16 residues. CDR1 is SGHRS, CDR2 YFSETQ, per germline. V lost 0 bases and J 2 bases, leaving 14 bases between the germline ends. The CDR3: CASSLEVGHRNYGYTF. DNA for the CDR3: TGCGCCAGCAGCTTGGAAGTGGGACACAGGAACTATGGCTACACCTTC.

This clonotype was counted a few times. This chain connects TRBV28 to TRBJ1-3, with D unclear. Deletions cut 7 bases from V and 6 bases from J, with 7 bases between. The CDR3 extends over 11 amino acids. Germline V CDR1 and CDR2: MDHEN, SYDVKM. CDR3 amino acids: CASKAENTIYF. The CDR3, as DNA: TGTGCCAGCAAAGCCGAAAACACCATATATTTT. The full variable domain, with the rest looked up from reference TRBV28 and TRBJ1-3, is DVKVTQSSRYLVKRTGEKVFLECVQDMDHENMFWYRQDPGLGLRLIYFSYDVKMKEKGDIPEGYSVSREKKERFSLILESASTNQTSMYLCASKAENTIYFGEGSWLTVV.

The V and J genes are TRBV2 and TRBJ2-5; D is ambiguous. Germline-derived CDR1 and CDR2 are SNHLY and FYNNEI. Trimming left V 8 bases short and J 2 bases short, with 3 bases between. The CDR3 is made up of 10 amino acids. The CDR3, as DNA: TGTGCCAGCTTGCAAGAGACCCAGTACTTC. Translated: CASLQETQYF.

The genes are TRBV20-1 and TRBJ1-5, with D hard to call. Germline CDR1 is DFQATT and CDR2 is SNEGSKA (reference sequence). Trimming shortened V by 2 bases and J by 3 bases, and 8 bases separated the two germline ends. CDR3 size: 13 residues. The CDR3 nucleotides read TGCAGTGCTAGAATAGGAGTCAATCAGCCCCAGCATTTT. Encoded protein: CSARIGVNQPQHF.

With regard to this clonotype: A much larger clone lies one base from this, so it may be a read error. The chain joins TRBV4-1 to TRBJ2-7; D is uncertain. CDR1 and CDR2 from the germline V gene are MGHRA and YSYEKL. The CDR3 length is 13 residues. The V and J ends lost 0 bases and 3 bases respectively, with 6 bases between them. The CDR3 loop reads CASSQDRFYEQYF. The CDR3 DNA follows: TGCGCCAGCAGCCAAGACAGATTCTACGAGCAGTACTTC.

The V call is TRBV24-1, the J call TRBJ2-2; 13 bases fit TRBD2. Looked up from germline, CDR1 is KGHDR and CDR2 is SFDVKD. The J segment lost 4 bases and the V segment lost 2 bases, leaving 9 bases of the junction unmatched. This CDR3 comprises 19 residues. CDR3 in DNA: TGTGCCACCAGTGATTCGCCGGGACTAGCGGGAAGGGTCACCGGGGAGCTGTTTTTT. This translates into CATSDSPGLAGRVTGELFF.

This clonotype was picked up a small number of times. The rearrangement links TRBV6-5 to TRBJ2-3; 10 bases match TRBD2. The V and J ends lost 0 bases and 3 bases, in that order; junction bases with no gene match: 6. From germline, CDR1 is MNHEY and CDR2 SVGAGI. The CDR3 is 17 residues long. The CDR3 nucleotides are TGTGCCAGCAGTTACTCTATAGCGGGAGGTATAACAGATACGCAGTATTTT. It specifies CASSYSIAGGITDTQYF.

This clonotype showed up just a few times. The chain employs TRBV3-1 and TRBJ2-4, with 8 positions matching TRBD2. Germline CDR1 LGHDT, CDR2 YNNKEL (reference sequence). Germline trimming cut 0 bases from V and 9 bases from J; bases unmatched to any gene: 10. This CDR3 is 16 amino acids long. CDR3 coding DNA: TGTGCCAGCAGCCAAGATATCGTAGCGGGGAGGGGCATTCAGTACTTC. Protein product: CASSQDIVAGRGIQYF.

The chain carries TRBV4-2 and TRBJ2-3; 11 bases line up with TRBD1. The CDR3 sequence is 16 residues long. Trimming took 3 bases from V and 4 from J; bases not matched to a gene: 6. CDR1 and CDR2 (germline): LGHNA, YNFKEQ. CDR3 sequence reads: CASSQTGTGGADTQYF. The CDR3 region has the DNA TGTGCCAGCAGCCAGACCGGGACAGGGGGGGCAGATACGCAGTATTTT.

This clonotype came up a few times. This chain uses TRBV7-9 with TRBJ2-1; tentative D call: TRBD2 (5 bases). This CDR3 comprises 15 residues. Per germline, CDR1 SEHNR and CDR2 FQNEAQ (reference sequence). The V end lost 5 bases, the J end lost 3 bases, and 14 bases lay between the germline ends. The CDR3 here is CASSPGLRLYNEQFF. CDR3 nucleotide sequence: TGTGCCAGCAGCCCCGGACTCCGTCTCTACAATGAGCAGTTCTTC.

V and J are TRBV7-3 and TRBJ2-1; D possibly corresponds to TRBD2 (5 bases). In germline, CDR1 is SGHTA, CDR2 FQGTGA. The ends were cut back, 0 bases at V and 4 bases at J, with 10 bases in the middle. The CDR3 runs 15 residues. CDR3 sequence reads: CASSLTLGVYNEQFF. The DNA for the CDR3 is TGTGCCAGCAGCTTAACCCTCGGGGTATACAATGAGCAGTTCTTC.

A few counts support this clonotype. The genes are TRBV25-1 and TRBJ2-1; possibly TRBD2 for D (6 bases). This CDR3 spans 14 amino acids. Trimming pared 8 bases from V and 4 bases from J, leaving 15 bases between. Germline V CDR1 and CDR2: MGHDK, SYGVNS. The CDR3 bases are TGTGCCAGCGGAGTTCTAGCGCCGTACAATGAGCAGTTCTTC. As protein: CASGVLAPYNEQFF.

This clonotype showed up just a few times. The chain combines TRBV20-1 with TRBJ2-7, with D possibly TRBD1 on 5 matching bases. Per the germline V gene, CDR1 is DFQATT and CDR2 is SNEGSKA (reference sequence). The CDR3 sequence is 17 residues long. Trimming took off 2 bases at V and 2 bases at J, with 22 bases between the two ends. CDR3 DNA sequence: TGCAGTGCTAGAAACCGGTACATTGGCAGGGTAACCTACGAGCAGTACTTC. Translating it yields CSARNRYIGRVTYEQYF.

The J gene is TRBJ2-7, the V gene TRBV7-9, with D unclear. This CDR3 has 12 residues. V lost 4 bases and J lost 5, with 9 bases in between. Germline lookup yields CDR1 SEHNR and CDR2 FQNEAQ (reference sequence). DNA for the CDR3: TGTGCCAGCAGCTATCGTCGAGACGAGCAGTACTTC. Its protein is CASSYRRDEQYF.

This clonotype was picked up a small number of times. This sequence joins TRBV20-1 and TRBJ2-1; tentatively, D is TRBD2 (6 bases). The CDR3 sequence is 16 residues long. V shed 0 bases and J shed 3 bases, with 15 bases lying between them. Germline V gene lookup returns CDR1 DFQATT and CDR2 SNEGSKA (reference sequence). CDR3 coding DNA: TGCAGTGCTAGAGATATCGGAGTAGCGGACTACAATGAGCAGTTCTTC. Translation gives CSARDIGVADYNEQFF.

At least ten counts were recorded for this clonotype. The gene calls are TRBV6-6 and TRBJ2-2, with D tentatively TRBD1 (6 bases). Trimming shortened V by 4 bases and J by 6 bases, and 18 bases separated the two germline ends. CDR1 is MNHNY and CDR2 is SVGAGI in the germline V gene (reference sequence). CDR3 length: 16 amino acids. The DNA for the CDR3 is TGTGCCAGCAGTTTGGGCTCGGGCAGGGGAGCCGGGGAGCTGTTTTTT. This sequence encodes CASSLGSGRGAGELFF.